The 19 T cell receptor beta chains below all came from one sample that was sequenced in a study of cytomegalovirus exposure and HLA in healthy donors. The PCR used 60 Vbeta and 13 Jbeta primers. Clones were read by immunoSEQ multiplex PCR, and TCRdb kept only the in-frame ones, dropping some. The table records about 160,000 clones, roughly 80% of them present only once. Source material: PBMCs. Every receptor here comes from a man aged 50 or older in good health and CMV-seropositive.

J is TRBJ1-2 and V is TRBV14; the D is unclear. The V end was cut by 4 bases, the J end by 8 bases, with 17 bases between. Germline V lookup: CDR1 SGHDN, CDR2 FVKESK. This CDR3 region has 14 residues. The CDR3 nucleotides read TGTGCCAGCAGCCCAAACATGGAGATTTACGGCTACACCTTC. Its translation: CASSPNMEIYGYTF.

For this clone: The germline gene is not matched at one end of the junction; a read error may be the cause. The V call is TRBV7-9, the J call TRBJ2-7; D perhaps matches TRBD2 (6 bases). The CDR3 length is 16 residues. CDR1 is SEHNR, CDR2 FQNEAQ, per germline (reference sequence). The CDR3 here is CSSSHRDSRMTYEQYF. CDR3 DNA sequence: TGTTCCAGCAGCCACCGGGACTCTAGAATGACCTACGAGCAGTACTTC.

The chain has TRBV6-5 and TRBJ1-6; D ambiguous. Between the trimmed V and J ends, which lost 0 bases and 11 bases, there was a span of 11 bases. The CDR3 runs to 14 residues. Germline V gives CDR1 MNHEY, CDR2 SVGAGI. The CDR3 DNA sequence: TGTGCCAGCAGTTACTCGATTCTGGAGCCACCCCTCCACTTT. This sequence encodes CASSYSILEPPLHF.

CDR3 region: CAWSGSGGINGELFF. The CDR3 nucleotides are TGTGCCTGGAGTGGGTCGGGGGGCATTAACGGGGAGCTGTTTTTT. The J gene is TRBJ2-2, the V gene TRBV30, with D perhaps TRBD2 (7 bases). The germline gives CDR1 GTSNPN, CDR2 SVGIG (reference sequence). CDR3 size: 15 residues. V was trimmed by 1 base and J by 7 bases, leaving 16 bases between them. The full variable domain, completed using reference TRBV30 and TRBJ2-2, is SQTIHQWPATLVQPVGSPLSLECTVEGTSNPNLYWYRQAAGRGLQLLFYSVGIGQISSEVPQNLSASRPQDRQFILSSKKLLLSDSGFYLCAWSGSGGINGELFFGEGSRLTVL.

V usage is TRBV5-1 and J usage is TRBJ2-5; D is uncertain. The V gene's germline CDR1 is SGHRS and CDR2 YFSETQ. V lost 4 bases and J 7 bases, leaving 14 bases between the germline ends. The length of the CDR3 is 13 residues. The CDR3 nucleotides read TGCGCCAGCAGCCTGTCCAAGAGCCCGACCCAGTACTTC. Translating it yields CASSLSKSPTQYF.

V gene TRBV19 combines with J gene TRBJ2-2; perhaps TRBD2 as D (5 bases). The germline gives CDR1 LNHDA, CDR2 SQIVND (reference sequence). The CDR3 covers 16 residues. The germline V and J ends were trimmed by 6 bases and 1 base, with 15 bases remaining between them. The CDR3 loop is CASRGRGSRNTGELFF. The CDR3 DNA sequence: TGTGCCAGTAGAGGCCGGGGTTCAAGGAACACCGGGGAGCTGTTTTTT.

This chain joins TRBV28 and TRBJ2-5; D may be TRBD2 (6 bases). The J call may not be correct, given that the DNA end is closer to TRBJ2-7. Germline loops: CDR1 MDHEN, CDR2 SYDVKM. The CDR3 totals 15 residues. The CDR3 region has the DNA TGTGCCAGCAGTTTTGGTGTTAGCGGTTCCTACGAGCAGTACTTC. This codes for CASSFGVSGSYEQYF.

V gene TRBV4-1 combines with J gene TRBJ2-1; 10 positions match TRBD1. This CDR3 is built from 17 residues. Trimming at V came to 4 bases and at J to 4 bases, leaving 10 bases not matched to a gene. Germline assignment: CDR1 MGHRA and CDR2 YSYEKL. CDR3 protein: CASSRSSGGQGYNEQFF. CDR3 DNA: TGCGCCAGCAGCCGCAGCAGCGGGGGACAGGGGTACAATGAGCAGTTCTTC.

This clone occurred a few times. This chain connects TRBV2 to TRBJ2-7; 10 bases map to TRBD1. Germline loops: CDR1 SNHLY, CDR2 FYNNEI. Trimming removed 6 bases from V and 5 bases from J; junction bases left unmatched: 4. This CDR3 has 13 amino acids. CDR3 in amino acids: CASSWDRGDEQYF. CDR3 DNA sequence: TGTGCCAGCAGCTGGGACAGGGGAGACGAGCAGTACTTC.

The chain combines TRBV29-1 with TRBJ2-5, with 8 bases matching TRBD2. The end of the DNA fits TRBJ2-7 better, so the J call may be wrong. CDR1 SQVTM and CDR2 ANQGSEA come from the germline V gene. The CDR3 consists of 13 residues. The CDR3 nucleotides are TGCAGCGTTGGTTTAGCGGGAACCTACGAGCAGTACTTC. As protein: CSVGLAGTYEQYF.

Only a few counts were recorded for this clone. V gene TRBV5-1 combines with J gene TRBJ1-2, with D possibly being TRBD1 (6 bases). Germline values: CDR1 SGHRS, CDR2 YFSETQ. V was clipped by 0 bases and J by 3 bases, with 12 bases between them. The CDR3 is 15 amino acids. CDR3 sequence: CASSLVGGQDYGYTF. Here the CDR3 DNA reads TGCGCCAGCAGCTTGGTAGGGGGTCAAGACTATGGCTACACCTTC.

CDR3 bases: TGCGCCAGCAGCCAAGAAAAGAAGCGGGGGGTAGTTGAGCAGTTCTTC. It translates to CASSQEKKRGVVEQFF. This sequence joins TRBV4-1 and TRBJ2-1, with 9 bases matching TRBD2. J gave up 9 bases and V 0 bases, and 9 bases lay outside the gene matches. The CDR3 contains 16 residues. Germline V gives CDR1 MGHRA, CDR2 YSYEKL.

To note about this clone: Relative to the germline gene, one junction end is altered; a read error may explain this. The chain employs TRBV18 and TRBJ2-1; possible D gene TRBD2, 5 bases. This CDR3 is 15 amino acids long. Germline V lookup: CDR1 KGHSH, CDR2 LQKENI. The CDR3 DNA is TGTGCCAGCTCACCGGTGCCGGACTCCGACAATGAGCAGTTCTTC. Protein: CASSPVPDSDNEQFF.

V and J are TRBV2 and TRBJ2-1, with D possibly TRBD2 on 6 matching bases. The germline V and J ends were trimmed by 6 bases and 7 bases, with 13 bases remaining between them. The CDR3 has 13 residues. Germline V gene sequence: CDR1 SNHLY, CDR2 FYNNEI. DNA of the CDR3: TGTGCCAGCAGGAGAGGGCGGGAAAATGAGCAGTTCTTC. The encoded protein is CASRRGRENEQFF.

V usage is TRBV4-2 and J usage is TRBJ1-1; D perhaps matches TRBD1 (6 bases). CDR1 and CDR2 (germline): LGHNA, YNFKEQ. V was trimmed by 0 bases and J by 4 bases, leaving 12 bases between them. The CDR3 runs 15 residues. The CDR3 nucleotides are TGTGCCAGCAGCCAAGAACAGGGAATTGGCACTGAAGCTTTCTTT. Translated, it gives CASSQEQGIGTEAFF.

The chain couples TRBV5-1 to TRBJ2-5; 14 positions match TRBD2. This CDR3 has 16 amino acids. Germline V lookup: CDR1 SGHRS, CDR2 YFSETQ. V was clipped by 4 bases and J by 6 bases; unmatched bases: 8. CDR3 sequence reads: CASSPGLAGGVQTQYF. The CDR3 coding sequence is TGCGCCAGCAGCCCCGGACTAGCGGGGGGCGTCCAGACCCAGTACTTC.

This clone was seen a single time. The CDR3 spells CASSPKGATNEKLFF. Written as DNA, the CDR3 is TGTGCCAGTAGTCCGAAAGGAGCAACTAATGAAAAACTGTTTTTT. This chain connects TRBV19 to TRBJ1-4, with D uncertain. V lost 5 bases to trimming and J lost 0 bases, with 10 bases between them. CDR3 size: 15 residues. CDR1 and CDR2 (germline): LNHDA, SQIVND (reference sequence).

This chain links TRBV7-9 with TRBJ1-5; D is uncertain. Germline CDR1 SEHNR, CDR2 FQNEAQ (reference sequence). V lost 1 base and J 7 bases, leaving 8 bases between the germline ends. CDR3 size: 13 residues. The CDR3 loop reads CASSLGELQPQHF. CDR3 nucleotide sequence: TGTGCCAGCAGCTTAGGTGAGCTCCAGCCCCAGCATTTT.

The chain carries TRBV9 and TRBJ2-3; maybe TRBD2 (6 bases). Germline V gives CDR1 SGDLS, CDR2 YYNGEE. V lost 0 bases and J 2 bases, leaving 16 bases between the germline ends. This CDR3 region has 17 residues. The CDR3 bases are TGTGCCAGCAGCGTAGTTGCTAGCGCTGTTTCCACAGATACGCAGTATTTT. Residues: CASSVVASAVSTDTQYF.